Below are 27 T cell receptor beta chains sequenced from a single sample in a study of shared clonotypes between healthy human individuals. The table came from immunoSEQ multiplex PCR; TCRdb's copy has only in-frame clones and leaves some out. This sample carries over 2 million clones, roughly 94% of them seen once, and the ten largest clones take about 1.1%. The naive CD8 fraction comprised CD45RO-negative cells positively selected for CCR7 and excluded terminally differentiated effector memory CD45RA+ cells. The sample comprised naive CD8+ T cells sorted from blood. Every receptor here comes from a man between 18 and 35 years old in good health.

A word on this clone: Other DNA sequences in this sample translate to the same CDR3. V usage is TRBV2 and J usage is TRBJ2-1, with D maybe TRBD2 (6 bases). The CDR3 has 14 amino acids. Per the germline V gene, CDR1 is SNHLY and CDR2 is FYNNEI. Trimming pared 3 bases from V and 4 bases from J, leaving 10 bases between. The CDR3 is CASSDSGPYNEQFF. Written as DNA, the CDR3 is TGTGCCAGCAGTGACAGCGGGCCTTACAATGAGCAGTTCTTC.

This chain joins TRBV2 and TRBJ2-7, with D unclear. The germline V and J ends were trimmed by 8 bases and 0 bases, with 14 bases remaining between them. Germline CDR1 SNHLY, CDR2 FYNNEI. The CDR3 contains 14 residues. The CDR3, as DNA: TGTGCCAGCGCGTCAGAACTGTACTCCTACGAGCAGTACTTC. Translation: CASASELYSYEQYF.

The chain combines TRBV27 with TRBJ2-1, with TRBD1 matching 7 bases. Per germline, CDR1 MNHEY and CDR2 SMNVEV (reference sequence). The length of the CDR3 is 14 residues. V shed 6 bases, J shed 10 bases, and the junction held 12 bases outside the gene matches. CDR3 nucleotide sequence: TGTGCCAGCAGAGTCGGGACAGATTACCGGGAGCAGTTCTTC. Encoded protein: CASRVGTDYREQFF.

The chain is built from TRBV4-3 and TRBJ2-7, with D unresolved. The CDR3 has 14 residues. Germline CDR1 reads LGHNA; CDR2 reads YSLEER. Trimming left V 0 bases short and J 7 bases short, with 13 bases between. CDR3 DNA sequence: TGCGCCAGCAGCCAAGATCTAACGGGTTGGGAGCAGTACTTC. It codes for CASSQDLTGWEQYF.

The chain employs TRBV11-2 and TRBJ2-7; D uncertain. The V gene lost 5 bases and the J gene lost 5 bases, with 10 bases spanning the gap. This CDR3 has 12 residues. Germline V gene sequence: CDR1 SGHAT, CDR2 FQNNGV. CDR3 in amino acids: CASSALPNEQYF. The DNA of the CDR3 is TGTGCCAGCAGCGCCCTCCCGAACGAGCAGTACTTC.

The chain joins TRBV4-1 to TRBJ2-7, with TRBD1 matching over 7 bases. This CDR3 region has 15 residues. J lost 6 bases, V lost 3 bases, and 11 bases had no gene match. Per germline, CDR1 MGHRA and CDR2 YSYEKL. CDR3 in amino acids: CASSQRTGDLGEQYF. CDR3 DNA sequence: TGCGCCAGCAGCCAGCGAACAGGGGATCTCGGCGAGCAGTACTTC.

As to this clone: Other nucleotide sequences from this sample produce the same CDR3. The chain recombines TRBV5-1 with TRBJ1-1; D not resolved. CDR1 and CDR2 from the germline V gene are SGHRS and YFSETQ. V lost 0 bases to trimming and J lost 0 bases, with 6 bases between them. The CDR3 runs 14 residues. The CDR3 loop is CASSLAGMNTEAFF. DNA for the CDR3: TGCGCCAGCAGCTTGGCCGGTATGAACACTGAAGCTTTCTTT.

CDR3 region: CASGKQEGNTEAFF. CDR3 coding DNA: TGTGCCAGCGGAAAACAAGAGGGGAACACTGAAGCTTTCTTT. This rearrangement joins TRBV6-5 to TRBJ1-1; D is unresolved. V gave up 8 bases and J gave up 1 base, with 14 bases separating them. The germline gives CDR1 MNHEY, CDR2 SVGAGI. CDR3 length equals 14 residues.

This rearrangement joins TRBV6-1 to TRBJ2-7, with 9 bases matching TRBD1. CDR3 length: 13 amino acids. V gave up 11 bases and J gave up 3 bases; unmatched junction bases: 8. From germline, CDR1 is MNHNS and CDR2 SASEGT. CDR3 DNA sequence: TGTGCCGGGGGACAGGGAGAAATCTACGAGCAGTACTTC. It is translated as CAGGQGEIYEQYF.

The chain has TRBV9 and TRBJ2-6, with D maybe TRBD2 (5 bases). Deletions cut 4 bases from V and 11 bases from J, with 10 bases between. The CDR3 is made up of 12 amino acids. Per germline, CDR1 SGDLS and CDR2 YYNGEE. The CDR3 protein is CASSPDGDVLTF. The CDR3 DNA reads TGTGCCAGCAGCCCAGACGGGGACGTCCTGACTTTC.

The chain uses TRBV4-2 and TRBJ2-2; TRBD2 aligns across 10 bases. Trimming removed 1 base from V and 2 bases from J; junction bases left unmatched: 7. Germline V lookup: CDR1 LGHNA, CDR2 YNFKEQ. CDR3 length equals 18 residues. The CDR3 DNA is TGTGCCAGCAGCCAAGGGCTAGCGGGAGCAGAAAACACCGGGGAGCTGTTTTTT. Its protein product is CASSQGLAGAENTGELFF.

The J gene is TRBJ2-2, the V gene TRBV5-4; D is undetermined. Germline CDR1 and CDR2: SGHNT and YYREEE (reference sequence). CDR3 length: 13 amino acids. Between the trimmed V and J ends, which lost 0 bases and 8 bases, there was a span of 8 bases. CDR3 in amino acids: CASSLGNAGELFF. CDR3 bases: TGTGCCAGCAGCTTGGGGAATGCGGGGGAGCTGTTTTTT.

This clone was counted a single time. The rearrangement uses TRBV14 and TRBJ2-5; D remains unclear. Germline loops: CDR1 SGHDN, CDR2 FVKESK. The CDR3 length is 13 residues. Trimming shortened V by 6 bases and J by 2 bases, and 10 bases separated the two germline ends. The CDR3 DNA is TGTGCCAGCAGTCTCATAGGGCAAGAGACCCAGTACTTC. Amino acids: CASSLIGQETQYF.

V gene TRBV5-1 combines with J gene TRBJ2-1; the D gene is possibly TRBD1 (6 bases). The CDR3 consists of 12 residues. Trimming stripped 7 bases from V and 8 bases from J, with 13 bases between. CDR1 and CDR2 (germline): SGHRS, YFSETQ. The CDR3 spells CASGVTGYEQFF. The CDR3 DNA reads as TGCGCCAGCGGTGTTACAGGGTATGAGCAGTTCTTC.

This clone was counted once. The V call is TRBV7-2, the J call TRBJ2-3, with 7 bases lining up with TRBD2. Germline values: CDR1 SGHTA, CDR2 FQGNSA. V lost 2 bases to trimming and J lost 0 bases; unmatched junction nucleotides: 5. This CDR3 comprises 16 residues. Here the CDR3 DNA reads TGTGCCAGCAGCTTACCAGAAGCGGGAAGCACAGATACGCAGTATTTT. Protein: CASSLPEAGSTDTQYF.

The chain couples TRBV29-1 to TRBJ1-2; TRBD1 matches at 9 bases. V shed 6 bases, J shed 4 bases, and the junction held 6 bases outside the gene matches. The CDR3 is 13 residues long. CDR1 and CDR2 from the germline V gene are SQVTM and ANQGSEA. CDR3 nucleotides: TGCAGCGTCTGGACAGGGGAAGGCTATGGCTACACCTTC. It codes for CSVWTGEGYGYTF.

The chain combines TRBV7-8 with TRBJ2-7, with unresolved D. Per germline, CDR1 SGHVS and CDR2 FQNEAQ. The CDR3 sequence is 16 residues long. The V gene lost 2 bases and the J gene lost 0 bases, with 14 bases spanning the gap. CDR3 region: CASSLWDGPSSYEQYF. The CDR3 coding sequence is TGTGCCAGCAGCTTATGGGATGGCCCCAGCTCCTACGAGCAGTACTTC. The full variable domain, in which reference TRBV7-8 and TRBJ2-7 provide the parts outside the CDR3, is GAGVSQSPRYKVAKRGQDVALRCDPISGHVSLFWYQQALGQGPEFLTYFQNEAQLDKSGLPSDRFFAERPEGSVSTLKIQRTQQEDSAVYLCASSLWDGPSSYEQYFGPGTRLTVT.

The chain is built from TRBV6-5 and TRBJ1-2; perhaps TRBD1 as D (5 bases). With 2 bases removed from V and 6 bases from J, the gap between germline ends came to 7 bases. The length of the CDR3 is 12 residues. The germline V gene has CDR1 MNHEY and CDR2 SVGAGI. The CDR3 loop reads CASSYGDDGYTF. The CDR3 coding sequence is TGTGCCAGCAGTTACGGGGACGATGGCTACACCTTC.

This clone was seen many times. The chain employs TRBV10-3 and TRBJ2-7; 8 positions match TRBD1. Germline values: CDR1 ENHRY, CDR2 SYGVKD. The CDR3 length is 14 residues. J lost 3 bases, V lost 0 bases, and 1 base had no gene match. The CDR3 DNA is TGTGCCATCAGTGAGTCTGGACAGGGCTACGAGCAGTACTTC. Translated, it gives CAISESGQGYEQYF.

The J gene is TRBJ2-7, the V gene TRBV30; unclear D gene. The CDR3 loop spans 11 amino acids. In germline, CDR1 is GTSNPN, CDR2 SVGIG (reference sequence). Between the trimmed V and J ends, which lost 2 bases and 6 bases, there was a span of 8 bases. In nucleotides, the CDR3 is TGTGCCTGGAGTACGCTGAGCGAGCAGTACTTC. Translated: CAWSTLSEQYF.

V gene TRBV18 combines with J gene TRBJ2-7; D remains unclear. Germline V lookup: CDR1 KGHSH, CDR2 LQKENI. CDR3 length: 14 residues. V lost 3 bases and J 2 bases, leaving 11 bases between the germline ends. The CDR3 bases are TGTGCCAGCTCACCGGAACACCAAGCCTACGAGCAGTACTTC. Encoded protein: CASSPEHQAYEQYF.

V usage is TRBV19 and J usage is TRBJ2-7; possibly TRBD2 for D (6 bases). The V gene's germline CDR1 is LNHDA and CDR2 SQIVND (reference sequence). Trimming shortened V by 0 bases and J by 2 bases, and 8 bases separated the two germline ends. CDR3 length equals 14 residues. The CDR3 sequence: CASSIEEGPYEQYF. In DNA, the CDR3 is TGTGCCAGTAGTATAGAGGAGGGACCCTACGAGCAGTACTTC.

Of note for this clone: The same CDR3 also results from other DNA sequences found in this sample. The chain links TRBV7-9 to TRBJ2-5; D is perhaps TRBD2 (6 bases). V shed 1 base and J shed 5 bases, with 8 bases lying between them. CDR1 SEHNR and CDR2 FQNEAQ come from the germline V gene (reference sequence). The length of the CDR3 is 13 residues. This CDR3 is CASSLEGGETQYF. The CDR3, as DNA: TGTGCCAGCAGCTTAGAGGGAGGCGAGACCCAGTACTTC.

A single count supports this clone. The gene calls are TRBV11-2 and TRBJ2-7; a weak D match, TRBD2 (7 bases). V was clipped by 5 bases and J by 7 bases, with 24 bases between them. CDR1 and CDR2 (germline): SGHAT, FQNNGV. This CDR3 is 16 amino acids long. For the CDR3, the DNA is TGTGCCAGCAGCCCCCTCCCCGGGGGGCGCGGTGATGAGCAGTACTTC. Translating it yields CASSPLPGGRGDEQYF.

The chain employs TRBV5-6 and TRBJ2-5, with 7 bases aligning to TRBD2. The CDR3 totals 15 residues. The germline CDR1 and CDR2 sequences are SGHDT and YYEEEE. V shed 5 bases, J shed 2 bases, and the junction held 9 bases outside the gene matches. Here the CDR3 DNA reads TGTGCCAGCAGGGACGGGACTAACCATCAAGAGACCCAGTACTTC. Protein: CASRDGTNHQETQYF.

The chain combines TRBV9 with TRBJ2-5, with 8 bases fitting TRBD2. This CDR3 has 15 amino acids. With V trimmed by 6 bases and J by 0 bases, 7 bases remained unmatched. CDR1 is SGDLS and CDR2 is YYNGEE in the germline V gene. CDR3 sequence reads: CASTHRGGYQETQYF. CDR3 nucleotide sequence: TGTGCCAGCACCCATCGGGGGGGGTACCAAGAGACCCAGTACTTC.

This clone was counted a single time. V is TRBV7-2 and J is TRBJ1-5; D is unresolved. The CDR3 covers 14 residues. From germline, CDR1 is SGHTA and CDR2 FQGNSA. The V end lost 1 base, the J end lost 6 bases, and 10 bases lay between the germline ends. CDR3 loop: CASSLGGGIQPQHF. CDR3 coding DNA: TGTGCCAGCAGCTTAGGTGGTGGGATTCAGCCCCAGCATTTT.